These T cell receptor beta chains were read from a single sample in a study of shared clonotypes between healthy human individuals. TCRdb's table, derived via immunoSEQ multiplex PCR, lists solely in-frame clones and lacks some. In the table there are fewer than 350,000 clones, around 87% of which are singletons. The specimen was memory CD8+ T cells sorted from blood. Receptors originate from a man younger than 35 in good health. Each CDR3 is given with its conserved first and last residue. Fields, in order: J gene, D gene, V gene, CDR3 protein. The D gene is left open where the match is weak.

>TRBJ2-3|.|TRBV6-5
CASSSLGSTDTQYF
>TRBJ2-7|TRBD1|TRBV7-9
CASSPAGQGSHEQYF
>TRBJ2-3|.|TRBV5-4
CASSLSPIRTDTQYF
>TRBJ2-1|TRBD2|TRBV29-1
CSVGLAGGPSIYNEQFF
>TRBJ1-2|.|TRBV19
CASSATANYGYTF
>TRBJ2-7|.|TRBV5-4
CASSLDGSTYEQYF
>TRBJ2-3|.|TRBV28
CASSFNRVPRTDTQYF
>TRBJ2-2|.|TRBV5-6
CASSLVASFGELFF
>TRBJ2-7|.|TRBV18
CASSPPHEQYF
>TRBJ1-2|.|TRBV14
CASSLGGTPWANYGYTF
>TRBJ1-6|.|TRBV9
CASSLGGTGNSPLHF
>TRBJ2-3|.|TRBV5-1
CASSLEGTSFGDTQYF
>TRBJ1-1|.|TRBV28
CASSPTGLTGLTEAFF
>TRBJ2-3|TRBD2|TRBV7-2
CASSLASEREIPYTQYF
>TRBJ1-5|TRBD1|TRBV12-5
CASAYGVVQGASRNQPQHF
>TRBJ1-2|.|TRBV5-1
CASSLEGGVSSNYGYTF
>TRBJ2-5|.|TRBV5-6
CASSAPPGETQYF
>TRBJ1-2|.|TRBV28
CASSLSNPYGYTF
>TRBJ2-7|.|TRBV2
CASSEGGEDYEQYF
>TRBJ1-1|.|TRBV27
CASSLGRNTEAFF
>TRBJ2-1|.|TRBV9
CASSGPGTNNEQFF
>TRBJ2-1|.|TRBV5-1
CASSYLGLPYNEQFF
>TRBJ2-7|TRBD2|TRBV5-1
CASSSMTSGTAYEQYF
>TRBJ2-1|TRBD2|TRBV30
CAWSVLPGEGSHEQFF
>TRBJ2-7|.|TRBV27
CASSLVGPNTNYEQYF
>TRBJ2-3|TRBD2|TRBV10-3
CAILNRGLATDTQYF
>TRBJ1-2|.|TRBV29-1
CSVEYTENYGYTF
>TRBJ2-3|.|TRBV7-8
CASSGNANQRIDTQYF
>TRBJ2-3|.|TRBV7-2
CASSLAGVDSDTQYF
>TRBJ2-5|TRBD2|TRBV6-6
CASSYWGGGETQYF
>TRBJ2-5|TRBD2|TRBV5-4
CAMAGEGYEETQYF
>TRBJ2-1|.|TRBV2
CASSESGGLRDEQFF
>TRBJ2-3|.|TRBV28
CASSEGPFTDTQYF
>TRBJ1-2|.|TRBV27
CATAPRTNYGYTF
>TRBJ1-5|.|TRBV6-4
CASNVMGGASNQPQHF
>TRBJ2-7|.|TRBV19
CASSPGTDSYEQYF
>TRBJ2-3|.|TRBV4-1
CASSLRDIRGDTQYF
>TRBJ1-2|.|TRBV7-9
CASSLGDGQANYGYTF
>TRBJ1-2|.|TRBV7-2
CASSSQTGYYGYTF
>TRBJ1-2|.|TRBV30
CAWRGPNYGYTF
>TRBJ1-2|.|TRBV10-3
CAISEEDNNYGYTF
>TRBJ2-2|.|TRBV6-6
CASSYGISRRRGELFF
>TRBJ2-2|TRBD1|TRBV29-1
CSVTGGFTGELFF
>TRBJ2-7|TRBD2|TRBV27
CASSSPGTTSYEQYF
>TRBJ2-7|TRBD2|TRBV5-1
CASSLDKSGRYEQYF
>TRBJ1-2|.|TRBV5-1
CASSLEPNYGYTF
>TRBJ2-3|TRBD2|TRBV14
CASSQSRREREGADTQYF
>TRBJ2-3|.|TRBV28
CASSVTSLWDTQYF
>TRBJ2-1|TRBD1|TRBV28
CASSHLPTGKNEQFF
>TRBJ1-2|.|TRBV6-5
CASSPSGGFYGYTF
>TRBJ2-4|.|TRBV4-1
CASSQGILGVVAKNIQYF
>TRBJ2-2|.|TRBV7-9
CASSSSTGNTGELFF
>TRBJ2-3|.|TRBV6-5
CASSPSGADTQYF
>TRBJ2-1|TRBD1|TRBV5-1
CASSLAQGARNEQFF
>TRBJ1-2|.|TRBV5-4
CASSLWAGPYGYTF
>TRBJ2-1|.|TRBV6-6
CASSYPEYNEQFF
>TRBJ1-2|.|TRBV4-3
CASSPNRDNYGYTF
>TRBJ1-1|TRBD1|TRBV6-5
CASSTSGTGAEAFF
>TRBJ2-2|TRBD1|TRBV28
CASSETGGLGELFF